A single sample is the source of the 4 T cell receptor beta chains below, sequenced in a study of T cell changes during pregnancy in multiple sclerosis. Sequencing was performed with immunoSEQ multiplex PCR; in TCRdb, only in-frame clones are kept and a portion is missing. The sample lists 75,000 to 95,000 clones; 93% were seen once. The sample was peripheral blood, taken in the second trimester of pregnancy. The receptors come from a female donor with multiple sclerosis, enrolled in a pregnancy study.

This sequence joins TRBV6-6 and TRBJ1-1; D may be TRBD1 (6 bases). With 6 bases removed from V and 1 base from J, the gap between germline ends came to 15 bases. The V gene's germline CDR1 is MNHNY and CDR2 SVGAGI (reference sequence). The CDR3 extends over 15 amino acids. Here the CDR3 reads CASSREDSENTEAFF. The CDR3 coding sequence is TGTGCCAGCAGCCGGGAGGACAGCGAGAACACTGAAGCTTTCTTT.

The chain uses TRBV7-6 and TRBJ1-4, with D perhaps matching TRBD1 (6 bases). Trimming removed 6 bases from V and 3 bases from J, with 8 bases in between. The CDR3 has 13 amino acids. Looked up from germline, CDR1 is SGHVS and CDR2 is FNYEAQ. Here the CDR3 DNA reads TGTGCCAGCAGAGAGGGGGCTAATGAAAAACTGTTTTTT. It codes for CASREGANEKLFF.

The chain recombines TRBV4-1 with TRBJ2-5, with TRBD1 identical over 7 bases. This CDR3 is built from 15 residues. V lost 2 bases and J lost 0; bases outside the gene matches: 3. CDR1 is MGHRA, CDR2 YSYEKL, per germline. CDR3 in DNA: TGCGCCAGCAGCCAAATAGGACAGGACCAAGAGACCCAGTACTTC. This gives the protein CASSQIGQDQETQYF.

CDR3 loop: CASVQQGVTYEQYF. CDR3 DNA sequence: TGTGCCAGCGTCCAACAGGGGGTAACCTACGAGCAGTACTTC. J is TRBJ2-7 and V is TRBV6-1, with TRBD1 matching 8 bases. The CDR3 sequence is 14 residues long. CDR1 and CDR2 (germline): MNHNS, SASEGT. J was trimmed by 2 bases and V by 8 bases; bases with no gene match: 8.